These T cell receptor beta chains were read from a single sample in a study of persistence of HIV-infected CD4 T cells. No cognate antigen is known for these TCRs. Sequencing was performed with immunoSEQ multiplex PCR; in TCRdb, only in-frame clones are kept and a portion is missing. The sample has around 13,000 clones; approximately 71% are singletons. Source: CD4+ T cells sorted from PBMCs after 18-hour stimulation, taken from a patient who received antiretroviral therapy. These receptors were taken from an adult man with HIV who was CMV-seropositive. CDR3s include the opening cysteine and the closing phenylalanine or tryptophan. D genes are given only for firm matches. Size is omitted from some rows. Given values are once, few, many or a class for expanded clones.

J: TRBJ2-7; length: 14; size: .; V: TRBV6-5; D: TRBD2; CDR3: CASRLAGGSYEQYF; DNA: TGTGCCAGCAGATTAGCGGGGGGGTCCTACGAGCAGTACTTC
J: TRBJ2-7; length: 13; size: .; V: TRBV27; D: .; CDR3: CASSGVGGSEQYF; DNA: TGTGCCAGCAGTGGGGTAGGGGGAAGCGAGCAGTACTTC
J: TRBJ2-1; length: 13; size: .; V: TRBV10-3; D: TRBD2; CDR3: CATTSGGYNEQFF; DNA: TGTGCCACAACTAGCGGGGGGTACAATGAGCAGTTCTTC
J: TRBJ2-7; length: 14; size: .; V: TRBV6-5; D: TRBD1; CDR3: CASRQGASSYEQYF; DNA: TGTGCCAGCCGACAGGGGGCTAGCTCCTACGAGCAGTACTTC
J: TRBJ1-4; length: 14; size: once; V: TRBV6-4; D: TRBD1; CDR3: CASSPDRANEKLFF; DNA: TGTGCCAGCAGTCCGGACAGGGCTAATGAAAAACTGTTTTTT
J: TRBJ2-2; length: 14; size: few; V: TRBV14; D: .; CDR3: CASSQVAGPGELFF; DNA: TGTGCCAGCAGCCAAGTGGCCGGTCCCGGGGAGCTGTTTTTT
J: TRBJ1-6; length: 15; size: .; V: TRBV6-4; D: TRBD1; CDR3: CASRYEDRANSPLHF; DNA: TGTGCCAGCAGATATGAGGACAGGGCAAATTCACCCCTCCACTTT
J: TRBJ2-7; length: 13; size: .; V: TRBV28; D: .; CDR3: CASYRGTAYEQYF; DNA: TGTGCCAGCTATCGAGGTACAGCCTACGAGCAGTACTTC
J: TRBJ2-4; length: 17; size: few; V: TRBV7-9; D: TRBD1; CDR3: CASSFASEQGAKNIQYF; DNA: TGTGCCAGCAGCTTTGCCTCGGAACAGGGGGCCAAAAACATTCAGTACTTC
J: TRBJ2-6; length: 12; size: .; V: TRBV28; D: .; CDR3: CASSFEVNVLTF; DNA: TGTGCCAGCAGCTTCGAGGTAAACGTCCTGACTTTC
J: TRBJ2-2; length: 16; size: .; V: TRBV28; D: .; CDR3: CASSRKGRGNTGELFF; DNA: TGTGCCAGCAGTAGGAAGGGGCGTGGGAACACCGGGGAGCTGTTTTTT
J: TRBJ2-3; length: 15; size: .; V: TRBV7-3; D: .; CDR3: CASSLLGQFTDTQYF; DNA: TGTGCCAGCAGCTTGCTCGGACAGTTCACAGATACGCAGTATTTT
J: TRBJ1-2; length: 14; size: once; V: TRBV7-2; D: .; CDR3: CASSLAGRLEGYTF; DNA: TGTGCCAGCAGCTTAGCCGGCCGTTTGGAGGGCTACACCTTC
J: TRBJ2-4; length: 17; size: .; V: TRBV20-1; D: TRBD2; CDR3: CSASQAGGRYDKNIQYF; DNA: TGCAGTGCTAGTCAAGCGGGGGGGCGGTACGACAAAAACATTCAGTACTTC
J: TRBJ1-1; length: 15; size: .; V: TRBV10-3; D: .; CDR3: CAISEYGGPGTEAFF; DNA: TGTGCCATCAGTGAGTATGGGGGGCCGGGTACTGAAGCTTTCTTT
J: TRBJ1-1; length: 15; size: .; V: TRBV5-1; D: TRBD1; CDR3: CASSSLGQGRSEAFF; DNA: TGCGCCAGCAGCTCTCTGGGACAGGGCAGGTCTGAAGCTTTCTTT
J: TRBJ1-6; length: 15; size: .; V: TRBV7-8; D: .; CDR3: CASSSRGSSNSPLHF; DNA: TGTGCCAGCAGCTCGAGGGGCAGTTCTAATTCACCCCTCCACTTT
J: TRBJ1-6; length: 17; size: .; V: TRBV7-8; D: .; CDR3: CASSQQVQYSYNSPLHF; DNA: TGTGCCAGCAGCCAACAGGTTCAATACTCCTATAATTCACCCCTCCACTTT
J: TRBJ1-1; length: 13; size: few; V: TRBV18; D: .; CDR3: CASSPQGNTEAFF; DNA: TGTGCCAGCTCTCCCCAGGGGAACACTGAAGCTTTCTTT
J: TRBJ1-3; length: 14; size: medium-sized; V: TRBV6-5; D: TRBD1; CDR3: CASRVTGSGNTIYF; DNA: TGTGCCAGCAGAGTGACAGGGTCGGGAAACACCATATATTTT
J: TRBJ1-4; length: 13; size: once; V: TRBV2; D: .; CDR3: CASRIWGGEKLFF; DNA: TGTGCCAGCAGGATTTGGGGGGGAGAAAAACTGTTTTTT
J: TRBJ1-2; length: 14; size: .; V: TRBV28; D: TRBD1; CDR3: CASSIRGQDYGYTF; DNA: TGTGCCAGCAGCATAAGAGGACAGGACTATGGCTACACCTTC
J: TRBJ1-5; length: 18; size: once; V: TRBV23-1; D: TRBD1; CDR3: CASRRRPSGQGLNQPQHF; DNA: TGCGCCAGCAGACGCAGACCTTCGGGACAGGGACTCAATCAGCCCCAGCATTTT
J: TRBJ1-1; length: 15; size: .; V: TRBV28; D: .; CDR3: CASSLWDMMNTEAFF; DNA: TGTGCCAGCAGTTTATGGGACATGATGAACACTGAAGCTTTCTTT
J: TRBJ2-2; length: 16; size: .; V: TRBV7-3; D: .; CDR3: CASSPQGGTNTGELFF; DNA: TGTGCCAGCAGCCCCCAGGGGGGGACGAACACCGGGGAGCTGTTTTTT
J: TRBJ2-1; length: 16; size: .; V: TRBV19; D: TRBD1; CDR3: CASSRAGTGVGNEQFF; DNA: TGTGCCAGTAGTAGAGCTGGGACAGGGGTAGGGAATGAGCAGTTCTTC
J: TRBJ2-3; length: 14; size: once; V: TRBV28; D: .; CDR3: CATGLGQVGDTQYF; DNA: TGTGCCACGGGACTTGGCCAAGTGGGAGATACGCAGTATTTT
J: TRBJ1-2; length: 14; size: .; V: TRBV25-1; D: .; CDR3: CASSPLQANYGYTF; DNA: TGTGCCAGCAGTCCCCTCCAAGCTAACTATGGCTACACCTTC
J: TRBJ2-1; length: 14; size: .; V: TRBV10-3; D: .; CDR3: CAISDDPAKVLQFF; DNA: TGTGCCATCAGTGATGACCCCGCCAAAGTGTTGCAGTTCTTC
J: TRBJ1-1; length: 13; size: few; V: TRBV18; D: .; CDR3: CASSPLMTVEAFF; DNA: TGTGCCAGCTCACCGCTGATGACAGTTGAAGCTTTCTTT
J: TRBJ2-2; length: 14; size: .; V: TRBV7-9; D: .; CDR3: CASSYREATGELFF; DNA: TGTGCCAGCAGCTACAGGGAAGCAACCGGGGAGCTGTTTTTT
J: TRBJ2-3; length: 13; size: once; V: TRBV7-2; D: TRBD2; CDR3: CASSLTAGQAQYF; DNA: TGTGCCAGCAGCTTGACAGCGGGGCAGGCGCAGTATTTT
J: TRBJ1-1; length: 14; size: few; V: TRBV7-2; D: .; CDR3: CASSIRGGDTEAFF; DNA: TGTGCCAGCAGCATCCGGGGGGGAGACACTGAAGCTTTCTTT
J: TRBJ2-3; length: 15; size: .; V: TRBV18; D: TRBD1; CDR3: CASSPPHRGTDTQYF; DNA: TGTGCCAGCTCACCACCTCACAGGGGGACAGATACGCAGTATTTT
J: TRBJ2-1; length: 15; size: once; V: TRBV24-1; D: TRBD1; CDR3: CATSDPAGGYNEQFF; DNA: TGTGCCACCAGTGATCCGGCAGGGGGTTACAATGAGCAGTTCTTC
J: TRBJ2-5; length: 13; size: .; V: TRBV3-1/TRBV3-2; D: .; CDR3: CASSQNPGETQYF; DNA: TGTGCCAGCAGCCAAAATCCGGGGGAGACCCAGTACTTC
J: TRBJ1-6; length: 15; size: .; V: TRBV25-1; D: .; CDR3: CASSEFQGRNSPLHF; DNA: TGTGCCAGCAGTGAATTCCAGGGACGGAATTCACCCCTCCACTTT
J: TRBJ2-7; length: 15; size: .; V: TRBV5-4; D: TRBD1; CDR3: CASSLRTGVRDEQYF; DNA: TGTGCCAGCAGCCTTAGGACAGGGGTTAGAGACGAGCAGTACTTC
J: TRBJ1-2; length: 13; size: .; V: TRBV18; D: .; CDR3: CASSPMGSYGYTF; DNA: TGTGCCAGCTCACCCATGGGAAGCTATGGCTACACCTTC
J: TRBJ2-3; length: 17; size: .; V: TRBV7-2; D: TRBD2; CDR3: CASSLGTSGPATDTQYF; DNA: TGTGCCAGCAGCTTAGGGACTAGCGGGCCGGCCACAGATACGCAGTATTTT